A single sample is the source of the 11 T cell receptor beta chains below, sequenced in a study of blood T cell repertoires in COVID-19. TCRdb's table, derived via immunoSEQ multiplex PCR, lists solely in-frame clones and lacks some. The table has some 310,000 clones, roughly nine tenths seen once. Material for sequencing was peripheral blood. The receptor set was obtained from a woman aged 25 to 39 with COVID-19, enrolled during active disease.

This clone was detected only a few times. The genes are TRBV5-1 and TRBJ2-1, with D perhaps matching TRBD2 (5 bases). Germline V lookup: CDR1 SGHRS, CDR2 YFSETQ. The CDR3 contains 15 residues. Between the trimmed V and J ends, which lost 4 bases and 0 bases, there was a span of 11 bases. CDR3 DNA: TGCGCCAGCAGCCCGGGGTTCAGCTCCTACAATGAGCAGTTCTTC. Its translation: CASSPGFSSYNEQFF.

The rearrangement links TRBV3-1 (or the pseudogene TRBV3-2) to TRBJ1-5, with 8 bases lining up with TRBD1. The CDR3 runs to 15 residues. With V trimmed by 6 bases and J by 1 base, 5 bases remained unmatched. Per germline, CDR1 LGHDT and CDR2 YNNKEL (reference sequence). The CDR3 sequence is CASSLGQASNQPQHF. As DNA, the CDR3 is TGTGCCAGCAGTCTGGGACAGGCCAGCAATCAGCCCCAGCATTTT.

The CDR3 spells CAWHRGLAGVNEQFF. The DNA for the CDR3 is TGTGCCTGGCACCGGGGACTAGCGGGAGTAAATGAGCAGTTCTTC. V and J are TRBV30 and TRBJ2-1; 14 bases match TRBD2. There are 15 residues in the CDR3. The J segment lost 7 bases and the V segment lost 5 bases, leaving 7 bases of the junction unmatched. Per germline, CDR1 GTSNPN and CDR2 SVGIG (reference sequence).

The V call is TRBV12-3 or TRBV12-4, the J call TRBJ1-1; no clear D. V was shortened by 10 bases and J by 1 base, with 13 bases between the two germline ends. CDR3 length: 13 amino acids. The DNA for the CDR3 is TGTGCCATCAGCTTTTACAAGAACACTGAAGCTTTCTTT. This encodes CAISFYKNTEAFF.

The V gene is TRBV6-4, the J gene TRBJ2-1, with TRBD1 matching over 10 bases. CDR1 MRHNA and CDR2 SNTAGT come from the germline V gene. This CDR3 has 15 residues. V shed 6 bases and J 7 bases; nucleotides not matched to a gene: 9. Here the CDR3 reads CASSLDRGQGNEQFF. The CDR3 bases are TGTGCCAGCAGCCTCGACAGGGGGCAAGGGAATGAGCAGTTCTTC.

The chain recombines TRBV27 with TRBJ1-2, with D perhaps matching TRBD1 (6 bases). Trimming shortened V by 6 bases and J by 13 bases, and 24 bases separated the two germline ends. In germline, CDR1 is MNHEY, CDR2 SMNVEV (reference sequence). The CDR3 has 14 residues. Written as DNA, the CDR3 is TGTGCCAGCAGCCCTTCCGGGACATACCCTTCATGCACCTTC. Translating gives CASSPSGTYPSCTF.

The table lists this clone with a few counts. The gene calls are TRBV7-9 and TRBJ2-7, with 8 bases identical to TRBD2. Germline CDR1 SEHNR, CDR2 FQNEAQ (reference sequence). CDR3 length: 16 residues. Trimming at V came to 5 bases and at J to 4 bases, leaving 13 bases not matched to a gene. This CDR3 reads CASSPGGWRGRYEQYF. CDR3 sequence (DNA): TGTGCCAGCAGCCCGGGAGGGTGGAGGGGTAGATACGAGCAGTACTTC.

The chain couples TRBV28 to TRBJ2-3; 10 nucleotides align to TRBD1. V shed 2 bases, J shed 2 bases, and the junction held 7 bases outside the gene matches. The CDR3 contains 17 residues. Germline V CDR1 and CDR2: MDHEN, SYDVKM. This CDR3 is CASSLDVGQGDTDTQYF. The CDR3, as DNA: TGTGCCAGCAGTTTAGACGTTGGACAGGGGGACACAGATACGCAGTATTTT.

The chain joins TRBV7-2 to TRBJ1-3; no firm D call. The CDR3 covers 16 residues. Germline CDR1 is SGHTA and CDR2 is FQGNSA. V shed 5 bases and J shed 3 bases, with 17 bases lying between them. The CDR3: CASSPRTNFNGNTIYF. DNA of the CDR3: TGTGCCAGCAGCCCCCGTACTAACTTTAATGGAAACACCATATATTTT.

The chain is built from TRBV18 and TRBJ2-7; D might be TRBD1 (6 bases). Germline assignment: CDR1 KGHSH and CDR2 LQKENI. The CDR3 length is 14 residues. V lost 2 bases to trimming and J lost 6 bases, with 14 bases between them. The CDR3 DNA reads TGTGCCAGCTCACCAAAACAGGGACGAGGCGAGCAGTACTTC. Its protein product is CASSPKQGRGEQYF.

The chain couples TRBV7-3 to TRBJ2-3, with D unclear. Germline V gene lookup returns CDR1 SGHTA and CDR2 FQGTGA. This CDR3 contains 13 residues. The ends were cut back, 2 bases at V and 1 base at J, with 4 bases in the middle. The CDR3 spells CASSLSGTDTQYF. The CDR3 bases are TGTGCCAGCAGCTTATCCGGCACAGATACGCAGTATTTT.